This T cell receptor beta chain appears in the sequencing data of a study of shared clonotypes between healthy human individuals. Study at large: Donor ages ranged 18 to 49 years: a couple of women, a few men. Per-donor plates numbered three CD4 naive, three CD4 memory, two CD8 naive and one CD8 memory.

CDR1 MDHEN and CDR2 SYDVKM come from the germline V gene. There are 14 residues in the CDR3. V was shortened by 5 bases and J by 1 base, with 12 bases between the two germline ends. Clones were sequenced by immunoSEQ multiplex PCR, and TCRdb holds only the in-frame ones, with some missing. The profile shows about 2.4 million clones, over 85% of them singletons. This receptor was taken from a young man in good health. Some clones in this sample may be carry-over from other donors' samples. The chain combines TRBV28 with TRBJ2-7; D is possibly TRBD1 (5 bases). What was sequenced was naive CD4+ T cells from PBMCs. The subset was: CD45RA+ positively selected. CDR3 bases: TGTGCCAGCAGTATGGGGCGCCAATCCTACGAGCAGTACTTC. Protein sequence: CASSMGRQSYEQYF.